The clone carrying this T cell receptor (beta chain) appeared a few times. Its antigen is not known. The source of the sample is a study of beta chain features in type 1 diabetes. In the study overall: Regarding age, gender and cell yields, patients proved similar to healthy donors. Examination spanned approximately 110 million sorted cells from all samples. Study conclusions and caveats: Junctions at VDJ sites from type 1 diabetes patients had fewer insertions and more deletions.

The V gene's germline CDR1 is SGHTA and CDR2 FQGTGA. Trimming at V came to 5 bases and at J to 4 bases, leaving 6 bases not matched to a gene. The CDR3 spans 16 residues. Expressed TCRB transcripts were sequenced, since all the RNA that had been isolated was reverse transcribed. This table comes from immunoSEQ multiplex PCR, and its TCRdb copy is limited to in-frame clones, with some not included. The sample has a few hundred thousand clones; about 11% are singletons. The source material was naive CD4+ T cells from blood. The rearrangement links TRBV7-3 to TRBJ2-5; 14 bases match TRBD2. The clonotype was recovered from a woman aged 25-40 years in good health. CDR3 protein: CASSQGLAGVLETQYF. CDR3 bases: TGTGCCAGCAGCCAGGGACTAGCGGGAGTTTTAGAGACCCAGTACTTC.